What follows is one T cell receptor beta chain and its context. What it binds is not known. These data originate in a study of PD-L1 blockade in urothelial cancer. Background on the study: Patients had received 0 to 3 prior chemotherapy regimens. Counts from blood samples showed a median of approximately 150,000 T cells. Blood analyses occurred 3 weeks (second dose) and 6 weeks post treatment start.

Per germline, CDR1 MGHRA and CDR2 YSYEKL. This CDR3 has 13 amino acids. Trimming pared 3 bases from V and 6 bases from J, leaving 12 bases between. General observations from the study: Durable-benefit patients expanded tumor-associated blood clones more at 3 weeks.

TCRdb's copy holds only in-frame clones and misses some; the assay was immunoSEQ multiplex PCR. The data show 50,000 or so clones, 86% seen once. Material: PBMCs, obtained around atezolizumab (anti-PD-L1) treatment. This receptor was taken from a man aged 55 to 69 with urothelial cancer. The V and J genes are TRBV4-1 and TRBJ2-7, with D unresolved. The CDR3 nucleotides are TGCGCCAGCAGCCAGCGCGAATGGGCCGAGCAGTACTTC. This translates into CASSQREWAEQYF.